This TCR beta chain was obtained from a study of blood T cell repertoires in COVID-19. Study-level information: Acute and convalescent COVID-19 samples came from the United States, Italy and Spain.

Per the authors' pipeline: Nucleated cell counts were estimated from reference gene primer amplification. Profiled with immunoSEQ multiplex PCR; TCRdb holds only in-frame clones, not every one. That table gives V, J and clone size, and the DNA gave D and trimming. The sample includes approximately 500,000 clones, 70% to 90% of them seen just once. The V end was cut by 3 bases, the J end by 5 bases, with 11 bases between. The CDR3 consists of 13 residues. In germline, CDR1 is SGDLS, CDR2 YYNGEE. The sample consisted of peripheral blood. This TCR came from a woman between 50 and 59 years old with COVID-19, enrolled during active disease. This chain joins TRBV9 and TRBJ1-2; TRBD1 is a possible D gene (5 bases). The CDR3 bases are TGTGCCAGCAGCGCCGCTACAGGTTATGGCTACACCTTC. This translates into CASSAATGYGYTF.